This entry lists 29 T cell receptor beta chains sequenced from one sample in a study of shared clonotypes between healthy human individuals. TCRdb's copy holds only in-frame clones and misses some; the assay was immunoSEQ multiplex PCR. The repertoire holds 1 million to 1.2 million clones, with roughly 77% as singletons. The sequencing input was memory CD4+ T cells from PBMCs. Described subset: CD45RA-negative fraction. The receptor set was obtained from a man between 18 and 29 years old in good health. Some clones in this sample may be carry-over from other donors' samples.

CDR3 in amino acids: CASSSYDREDEQFF. DNA of the CDR3: TGTGCCAGCAGCTCATACGACAGGGAGGATGAGCAGTTCTTC. The J gene is TRBJ2-1, the V gene TRBV7-2; D possibly corresponds to TRBD1 (7 bases). The CDR3 sequence is 14 residues long. Trimming removed 4 bases at V and 8 bases at J, with 15 bases between. Germline-derived CDR1 and CDR2 are SGHTA and FQGNSA.

This clone has a handful of counts. The gene calls are TRBV2 and TRBJ2-1; D may be TRBD2 (6 bases). The CDR3 has 15 amino acids. V was shortened by 4 bases and J by 4 bases, with 14 bases between the two germline ends. The germline gives CDR1 SNHLY, CDR2 FYNNEI. DNA of the CDR3: TGTGCCAGCAGTGCACAACTAGCAGCATACAATGAGCAGTTCTTC. This gives the protein CASSAQLAAYNEQFF.

J is TRBJ2-7 and V is TRBV29-1, with D unclear. Per germline, CDR1 SQVTM and CDR2 ANQGSEA. The CDR3 totals 12 residues. Trimming took off 5 bases at V and 6 bases at J, with 14 bases between the two ends. In nucleotides, the CDR3 is TGCAGCGTTAGCCCGGTCCCGGGCGAGCAGTACTTC. This gives the protein CSVSPVPGEQYF.

Comment on this clone: Relative to the germline gene, one junction end is altered; a read error may explain this. The rearrangement links TRBV11-2 to TRBJ1-2; tentative D call: TRBD1 (6 bases). Germline V gives CDR1 SGHAT, CDR2 FQNNGV. The CDR3 length is 15 residues. CDR3 sequence (DNA): TGTGCCAGCAGGTCGCCACAGGGTCCCAACTATGGCTACGCCTTC. This sequence encodes CASRSPQGPNYGYAF.

In its sample, this clone was seen once. CDR3 sequence (DNA): TGCGCCAGCAGCCTGTGGACAGGTAACACCGGGGAGCTGTTTTTT. Translation: CASSLWTGNTGELFF. The chain employs TRBV5-1 and TRBJ2-2; 7 bases map to TRBD1. The ends lost 4 bases at V and 2 bases at J; junction bases unmatched: 5. Per germline, CDR1 SGHRS and CDR2 YFSETQ. The CDR3 runs 15 residues.

The chain carries TRBV6-6 and TRBJ1-2; 9 nucleotides match TRBD1. Germline CDR1 reads MNHNY; CDR2 reads SVGAGI (reference sequence). This CDR3 contains 15 residues. The V segment lost 0 bases and the J segment 6 bases; nucleotides outside the gene matches: 5. The CDR3 is CASSYSPDRGDGYTF. CDR3 bases: TGTGCCAGCAGTTACTCCCCAGACAGGGGGGATGGCTACACCTTC.

The chain uses TRBV5-1 and TRBJ2-4; 7 bases align to TRBD1. The CDR3 sequence is 14 residues long. CDR1 is SGHRS, CDR2 YFSETQ, per germline. J gave up 10 bases and V 2 bases, and 9 bases lay outside the gene matches. Here the CDR3 reads CASSLKTGNGIQYF. For the CDR3, the DNA is TGCGCCAGCAGCTTAAAGACAGGGAATGGTATTCAGTACTTC.

V usage is TRBV6-1 and J usage is TRBJ2-5; D gene unclear. Germline V lookup: CDR1 MNHNS, CDR2 SASEGT. The CDR3 has 14 residues. Trimming left V 5 bases short and J 0 bases short, with 10 bases between. CDR3 protein: CASSLSGYQETQYF. DNA of the CDR3: TGTGCCAGCAGTCTCTCAGGCTACCAAGAGACCCAGTACTTC.

This clone was observed once. The rearrangement links TRBV4-2 to TRBJ2-7, with TRBD2 as a possible D gene (6 bases). Trimming shortened V by 3 bases and J by 2 bases, and 14 bases separated the two germline ends. This CDR3 spans 15 amino acids. Germline values: CDR1 LGHNA, CDR2 YNFKEQ. The CDR3, as DNA: TGTGCCAGCAGCCAGCCGGGGGACTTTACCTACGAGCAGTACTTC. Residues: CASSQPGDFTYEQYF.

This sequence joins TRBV28 and TRBJ1-6; TRBD1 matches at 7 bases. Germline V gene sequence: CDR1 MDHEN, CDR2 SYDVKM. Trimming took 5 bases from V and 7 from J; bases not matched to a gene: 8. The CDR3 totals 15 residues. CDR3: CASSPTLGQNSPLHF. The CDR3 nucleotides are TGTGCCAGCAGTCCTACTTTGGGACAGAATTCACCCCTCCACTTT.

This clone was counted at least ten times. The chain links TRBV7-9 to TRBJ1-1; D not certain. The CDR3 sequence is 12 residues long. V was pared by 4 bases and J by 1 base, with 4 bases between. Germline values: CDR1 SEHNR, CDR2 FQNEAQ (reference sequence). CDR3 DNA sequence: TGTGCCAGCAGCTCGTGGAACACTGAAGCTTTCTTT. Translation: CASSSWNTEAFF. The full variable domain, its missing parts supplied by reference TRBV7-9 and TRBJ1-1, is DTGVSQNPRHKITKRGQNVTFRCDPISEHNRLYWYRQTLGQGPEFLTYFQNEAQLEKSRLLSDRFSAERPKGSFSTLEIQRTEQGDSAMYLCASSSWNTEAFFGQGTRLTVV.

Turning to this clone: Given a much more abundant clone one base away, this may be a read error. At the DNA level, this CDR3 is encoded by other sequences in the same sample as well. V gene TRBV25-1 combines with J gene TRBJ2-7, with 7 bases fitting TRBD2. Germline CDR1 and CDR2: MGHDK and SYGVNS. Losses at the gene ends were 3 bases for V and 3 bases for J; bases not matched to a gene: 8. CDR3 length equals 15 residues. Here the CDR3 reads CASSEFGTGGYEQYF. CDR3 sequence (DNA): TGTGCCAGCAGTGAGTTCGGGACGGGGGGCTACGAGCAGTACTTC.

The chain employs TRBV2 and TRBJ2-7, with TRBD1 identical over 10 bases. Germline V gives CDR1 SNHLY, CDR2 FYNNEI. There are 14 residues in the CDR3. The trim removed 5 bases at V and 7 bases at J, leaving 8 bases unmatched. The CDR3 reads CASSTGTGAREQYF. The CDR3 nucleotides are TGTGCCAGCAGTACCGGGACAGGGGCCCGGGAGCAGTACTTC.

J is TRBJ1-5 and V is TRBV27; D remains unclear. V lost 2 bases, J lost 5 bases, and 7 bases lay in between. Germline CDR1 and CDR2: MNHEY and SMNVEV (reference sequence). This CDR3 spans 13 amino acids. Here the CDR3 reads CASSLDRYQPQHF. Written as DNA, the CDR3 is TGTGCCAGCAGTTTAGACCGATATCAGCCCCAGCATTTT.

The chain uses TRBV5-1 and TRBJ1-1, with TRBD1 identical over 9 bases. The CDR3 has 16 amino acids. Looked up from germline, CDR1 is SGHRS and CDR2 is YFSETQ. V trimming: 4 bases; J trimming: 5 bases; junction bases outside the gene matches: 12. CDR3 sequence: CASSATGQGMGTEAFF. DNA of the CDR3: TGCGCCAGCAGCGCCACCGGACAGGGGATGGGGACTGAAGCTTTCTTT. The complete variable domain, with remaining parts taken from reference TRBV5-1 and TRBJ1-1, reads KAGVTQTPRYLIKTRGQQVTLSCSPISGHRSVSWYQQTPGQGLQFLFEYFSETQRNKGNFPGRFSGRQFSNSRSEMNVSTLELGDSALYLCASSATGQGMGTEAFFGQGTRLTVV.

This chain connects TRBV27 to TRBJ2-3; 7 nucleotides line up with TRBD2. The junction had 14 bases not matched to a gene; V was cut back by 2 bases and J by 0 bases. The CDR3 is made up of 19 amino acids. CDR1 and CDR2 from the germline V gene are MNHEY and SMNVEV (reference sequence). Written as DNA, the CDR3 is TGTGCCAGCAGTTTACCCGCCCTAGCGGAGGCTTGGAGCACAGATACGCAGTATTTT. This sequence encodes CASSLPALAEAWSTDTQYF.

The chain uses TRBV2 and TRBJ1-1; D may be TRBD1 (5 bases). The CDR3 spans 14 residues. V was pared by 5 bases and J by 3 bases, with 13 bases between. Germline V gene sequence: CDR1 SNHLY, CDR2 FYNNEI. This CDR3 reads CASSTQRGDTEAFF. The CDR3 region has the DNA TGTGCCAGCAGTACTCAGCGGGGGGACACTGAAGCTTTCTTT. The entire variable domain, with the rest obtained from reference TRBV2 and TRBJ1-1, is as follows: EPEVTQTPSHQVTQMGQEVILRCVPISNHLYFYWYRQILGQKVEFLVSFYNNEISEKSEIFDDQFSVERPDGSNFTLKIRSTKLEDSAMYFCASSTQRGDTEAFFGQGTRLTVV.

This chain links TRBV15 with TRBJ1-2; perhaps TRBD1 as D (5 bases). This CDR3 is built from 15 residues. Germline lookup yields CDR1 LNHNV and CDR2 YYDKDF (reference sequence). Trimming left V 0 bases short and J 4 bases short, with 12 bases between. The DNA of the CDR3 is TGTGCCACCAGCAGAGATCCCGGACAATCCTATGGCTACACCTTC. It specifies CATSRDPGQSYGYTF.

CDR3 amino acids: CASSATGWLDTGELFF. The CDR3 DNA reads as TGTGCCAGCAGCGCGACAGGGTGGTTGGACACCGGGGAGCTGTTTTTT. V is TRBV9 and J is TRBJ2-2; 7 bases are a match to TRBD1. This CDR3 spans 16 amino acids. Germline values: CDR1 SGDLS, CDR2 YYNGEE. After removal of 3 bases from V and 3 bases from J, the junction contained 8 bases not matched to a gene.

This clone has just a few counts. The gene calls are TRBV6-6 and TRBJ1-5; tentative D call: TRBD1 (6 bases). The germline CDR1 and CDR2 sequences are MNHNY and SVGAGI (reference sequence). The CDR3 contains 14 residues. Between the trimmed V and J ends, which lost 6 bases and 7 bases, there was a span of 16 bases. CDR3 sequence reads: CASRPTGIGQPQHF. CDR3 coding DNA: TGTGCCAGCAGACCTACAGGGATTGGACAGCCCCAGCATTTT.

The chain couples TRBV29-1 to TRBJ2-3; D perhaps matches TRBD2 (7 bases). The V end lost 7 bases, the J end lost 0 bases, and 17 bases lay between the germline ends. There are 15 residues in the CDR3. The germline V gene encodes CDR1 SQVTM and CDR2 ANQGSEA. The CDR3 nucleotides read TGCAGCGCCAAGGGGGGGGGCCTCAGCACAGATACGCAGTATTTT. Its protein product is CSAKGGGLSTDTQYF.

The chain employs TRBV7-8 and TRBJ2-2, with D unclear. Trimming removed 4 bases from V and 10 bases from J, with 19 bases in between. Germline lookup yields CDR1 SGHVS and CDR2 FQNEAQ. The CDR3 has 15 residues. In DNA, the CDR3 is TGTGCCAGCAGCTGGCTTTGGGGTTTGGCTGCGGAGCTGTTTTTT. Protein product: CASSWLWGLAAELFF.

J is TRBJ2-2 and V is TRBV7-9; possible D gene TRBD1, 5 bases. Germline V gene lookup returns CDR1 SEHNR and CDR2 FQNEAQ (reference sequence). V shed 0 bases and J shed 2 bases, with 7 bases lying between them. CDR3 size: 15 residues. CDR3 DNA sequence: TGTGCCAGCAGCTTAGCTCAGGGTAACACCGGGGAGCTGTTTTTT. Protein product: CASSLAQGNTGELFF.

The sample holds a few counts of this clone. The chain joins TRBV5-1 to TRBJ2-3; 10 bases align to TRBD2. This CDR3 has 15 amino acids. Germline CDR1 and CDR2: SGHRS and YFSETQ. Germline trimming cut 5 bases from V and 2 bases from J; bases unmatched to any gene: 5. CDR3 DNA sequence: TGCGCCAGCAGATTAGCGGGGGGAAACACAGATACGCAGTATTTT. It yields the protein CASRLAGGNTDTQYF.

The rearrangement joins TRBV19 to TRBJ2-1, with TRBD1 identical over 9 bases. Germline V CDR1 and CDR2: LNHDA, SQIVND (reference sequence). The V and J ends lost 3 bases and 8 bases, in that order; junction bases with no gene match: 8. This CDR3 has 15 amino acids. DNA of the CDR3: TGTGCCAGTAGTATTAGGCGACAGGGGGTCGATGAGCAGTTCTTC. It codes for CASSIRRQGVDEQFF.

V gene TRBV18 combines with J gene TRBJ2-7; TRBD1 matches 9 bases. The CDR3 contains 15 residues. J was trimmed by 4 bases and V by 5 bases; bases with no gene match: 9. From germline, CDR1 is KGHSH and CDR2 LQKENI. CDR3 sequence reads: CASSNTGGAGYEQYF. The CDR3 DNA sequence: TGTGCCAGCTCAAATACAGGGGGCGCAGGATACGAGCAGTACTTC.

There are a few counts of this clone. DNA for the CDR3: TGCGCCAGCAGCTTGGGTAGGTCCCCGGTTAACTATGGCTACACCTTC. It yields the protein CASSLGRSPVNYGYTF. The chain recombines TRBV5-1 with TRBJ1-2; D is uncertain. Looked up from germline, CDR1 is SGHRS and CDR2 is YFSETQ. The V gene lost 0 bases and the J gene lost 1 base, with 13 bases spanning the gap. The CDR3 sequence is 16 residues long.

A single count supports this clone. The rearrangement uses TRBV6-5 and TRBJ2-1; D is uncertain. CDR1 and CDR2 from the germline V gene are MNHEY and SVGAGI. Between the trimmed V and J ends, which lost 0 bases and 4 bases, there was a span of 4 bases. The CDR3 sequence is 13 residues long. The CDR3 region is CASSYSKYNEQFF. The CDR3 DNA follows: TGTGCCAGCAGTTACTCGAAATACAATGAGCAGTTCTTC.

The V call is TRBV5-5, the J call TRBJ2-7; TRBD1 matches at 7 bases. CDR1 is SGHKS, CDR2 YYEKEE, per germline (reference sequence). V shed 6 bases and J 3 bases; nucleotides not matched to a gene: 6. The CDR3 contains 13 residues. The CDR3 region is CASIRQGSYEQYF. The CDR3 DNA reads as TGTGCCAGCATACGACAGGGCAGCTACGAGCAGTACTTC.